Shown below are 22 T cell receptor beta chains from a single sample sequenced in a study of blood T cell repertoires in COVID-19. Using immunoSEQ multiplex PCR, the repertoire was profiled, and TCRdb retains in-frame clones only, with some absent. The table has tens of thousands of clones, roughly 90% seen once. The sample taken for sequencing was peripheral blood. The receptors originated from a woman aged 80 or over with acute or convalescent COVID-19.

The chain joins TRBV19 to TRBJ2-1; 8 nucleotides match TRBD2. CDR1 is LNHDA and CDR2 is SQIVND in the germline V gene (reference sequence). The trim removed 1 base at V and 6 bases at J, leaving 11 bases unmatched. The CDR3 is 17 amino acids. DNA for the CDR3: TGTGCCAGTAGTATAGGGGCGGGGGGCCTAAAATTCAATGAGCAGTTCTTC. Residues: CASSIGAGGLKFNEQFF.

The J gene is TRBJ1-6, the V gene TRBV19; possible D gene TRBD1, 5 bases. Trimming took 4 bases from V and 7 from J, leaving 20 bases between them. The CDR3 is 17 residues long. Germline CDR1 is LNHDA and CDR2 is SQIVND (reference sequence). CDR3: CASSTNTATALNSPLHF. The CDR3 DNA reads TGTGCCAGTAGTACAAACACCGCGACAGCTTTGAATTCACCCCTCCACTTT.

The count of this clone is one. This sequence joins TRBV30 and TRBJ2-7; 10 positions match TRBD1. J gave up 6 bases and V 7 bases, and 3 bases lay outside the gene matches. CDR3 length equals 11 residues. CDR1 is GTSNPN and CDR2 is SVGIG in the germline V gene (reference sequence). The CDR3 loop is CAFGTGVEQYF. The DNA for the CDR3 is TGTGCCTTCGGGACAGGGGTCGAGCAGTACTTC.

In this sample, this clone turned up a few times. The CDR3 nucleotides read TGTGCCAGCAGTCAGGGGGGGGAGCTGTTTTTT. It encodes CASSQGGELFF. This chain links TRBV6-2 or TRBV6-3 with TRBJ2-2; TRBD1 is a possible D gene (6 bases). Germline lookup yields CDR1 MNHEY and CDR2 SVGEGT. V dropped 5 bases and J dropped 8 bases, with 6 bases sitting between them. This CDR3 comprises 11 residues.

This clone was counted a single time. The chain carries TRBV5-1 and TRBJ1-1; D not resolved. Germline V lookup: CDR1 SGHRS, CDR2 YFSETQ. V dropped 1 base and J dropped 5 bases, with 9 bases sitting between them. The CDR3 runs 13 residues. CDR3 loop: CASSLIQSTEAFF. The CDR3 DNA reads as TGCGCCAGCAGCTTGATACAGTCGACTGAAGCTTTCTTT.

The chain links TRBV7-3 to TRBJ2-3; TRBD2 matches at 12 bases. V was pared by 5 bases and J by 3 bases, with 6 bases of the junction left unmatched. The CDR3 totals 16 residues. Germline values: CDR1 SGHTA, CDR2 FQGTGA. CDR3 in amino acids: CASSKRLAGETDTQYF. CDR3 bases: TGTGCCAGCAGCAAGAGACTAGCGGGGGAGACAGATACGCAGTATTTT.

The chain has TRBV4-1 and TRBJ1-6; D unclear. The V gene's germline CDR1 is MGHRA and CDR2 YSYEKL. CDR3 length: 14 amino acids. Trimming took 1 base from V and 10 from J, leaving 11 bases between them. Here the CDR3 reads CASSQAGHRSPLHF. The CDR3 nucleotides read TGCGCCAGCAGCCAAGCAGGCCATAGGTCACCCCTCCACTTT.

This chain links TRBV5-1 with TRBJ2-3; 11 bases are shared with TRBD2. Germline CDR1 and CDR2: SGHRS and YFSETQ. The CDR3 length is 16 residues. Trimming cost V 4 bases and J 6 bases; bases outside gene matches: 10. The chain's CDR3 is CASSLPLAGELDTQYF. The CDR3 nucleotides read TGCGCCAGCAGCCTGCCACTAGCGGGAGAGTTGGATACGCAGTATTTT.

The chain combines TRBV10-1 with TRBJ1-2; tentatively, D is TRBD1 (5 bases). The germline V gene encodes CDR1 WNHNN and CDR2 SYGVQD (reference sequence). With 3 bases removed from V and 2 bases from J, the gap between germline ends came to 10 bases. The CDR3 has 14 residues. CDR3 bases: TGCGCCAGCAGTGAATCAGGGATGAACTATGGCTACACCTTC. It codes for CASSESGMNYGYTF.

The CDR3 reads CSAREPDTQYF. The CDR3 DNA is TGCAGTGCTAGGGAGCCAGATACGCAGTATTTT. The V and J genes are TRBV20-1 and TRBJ2-3; no clear D. The CDR3 is 11 amino acids. The germline V gene has CDR1 DFQATT and CDR2 SNEGSKA (reference sequence). V lost 3 bases, J lost 4 bases, and 5 bases lay in between.

The genes are TRBV7-3 and TRBJ2-7; TRBD2 matches at 14 bases. Germline CDR1 SGHTA, CDR2 FQGTGA. The trim removed 2 bases at V and 6 bases at J, leaving 15 bases unmatched. The CDR3 is 19 amino acids. The CDR3 loop reads CASSLAPSLGLAGGSEQYF. The CDR3 DNA is TGTGCCAGCAGCTTAGCTCCTTCCCTCGGACTAGCGGGAGGAAGCGAGCAGTACTTC.

The rearrangement uses TRBV19 and TRBJ1-5, with 7 bases that match TRBD1. In germline, CDR1 is LNHDA, CDR2 SQIVND (reference sequence). This CDR3 contains 15 residues. J lost 6 bases, V lost 1 base, and 6 bases had no gene match. The CDR3 loop is CASSIAEGASQPQHF. The DNA of the CDR3 is TGTGCCAGTAGTATAGCGGAGGGGGCTAGTCAGCCCCAGCATTTT. Supplemented by reference TRBV19 and TRBJ1-5, the full variable domain reads DGGITQSPKYLFRKEGQNVTLSCEQNLNHDAMYWYRQDPGQGLRLIYYSQIVNDFQKGDIAEGYSVSREKKESFPLTVTSAQKNPTAFYLCASSIAEGASQPQHFGDGTRLSIL.

The rearrangement uses TRBV24-1 and TRBJ2-1; 7 nucleotides align to TRBD2. CDR3 size: 15 residues. V dropped 8 bases and J dropped 5; count of bases not matched to a gene: 11. CDR1 and CDR2 (germline): KGHDR, SFDVKD. The CDR3 spells CATIGGSGNNNEQFF. CDR3 sequence (DNA): TGTGCCACCATCGGAGGAAGCGGGAATAACAATGAGCAGTTCTTC.

The chain uses TRBV3-1 (or the pseudogene TRBV3-2) and TRBJ1-1; maybe TRBD1 (5 bases). Trimming left V 1 base short and J 7 bases short, with 13 bases between. This CDR3 comprises 14 residues. Germline V gene data show CDR1 as LGHDT and CDR2 as YNNKEL (reference sequence). Here the CDR3 reads CASSQAGGWGEAFF. The CDR3 nucleotides are TGTGCCAGCAGCCAAGCTGGGGGGTGGGGTGAAGCTTTCTTT.

The chain combines TRBV15 with TRBJ1-6; weak D call: TRBD1 (6 bases). Trimming cost V 6 bases and J 7 bases, with 13 bases left between them. Germline CDR1 is LNHNV and CDR2 is YYDKDF (reference sequence). This CDR3 comprises 14 residues. CDR3 loop: CATRLLQGNSPLHF. For the CDR3, the DNA is TGTGCCACCAGACTCCTACAGGGAAATTCACCCCTCCACTTT.

This sequence joins TRBV30 and TRBJ1-5; TRBD1 is a possible D gene (5 bases). The CDR3 consists of 13 residues. Looked up from germline, CDR1 is GTSNPN and CDR2 is SVGIG (reference sequence). V was cut by 0 bases and J by 6 bases, with 9 bases left in between. The CDR3, as DNA: TGTGCCTGGAGTGTGCAGGGTGGTCAGCCCCAGCATTTT. This gives the protein CAWSVQGGQPQHF. The full variable domain, in which reference TRBV30 and TRBJ1-5 provide the parts outside the CDR3, is SQTIHQWPATLVQPVGSPLSLECTVEGTSNPNLYWYRQAAGRGLQLLFYSVGIGQISSEVPQNLSASRPQDRQFILSSKKLLLSDSGFYLCAWSVQGGQPQHFGDGTRLSIL.

This rearrangement joins TRBV7-3 to TRBJ2-2; 10 bases match TRBD2. The CDR3 length is 17 residues. Trimming removed 6 bases from V and 6 bases from J; junction bases left unmatched: 13. From germline, CDR1 is SGHTA and CDR2 FQGTGA. The CDR3 spells CASSLPASGGGSGELFF. The CDR3 DNA reads TGTGCCAGCAGTTTACCCGCTAGCGGGGGTGGTTCCGGGGAGCTGTTTTTT.

The V and J genes are TRBV24-1 and TRBJ1-4, with D unclear. The length of the CDR3 is 15 residues. V lost 5 bases to trimming and J lost 8 bases, with 17 bases between them. From germline, CDR1 is KGHDR and CDR2 SFDVKD. CDR3 sequence: CATSAPVGDREKLFF. For the CDR3, the DNA is TGTGCCACCAGTGCTCCGGTCGGAGATCGGGAAAAACTGTTTTTT.

This chain uses TRBV28 with TRBJ2-5; D not certain. The CDR3 extends over 13 amino acids. The germline V gene encodes CDR1 MDHEN and CDR2 SYDVKM. V lost 4 bases and J 9 bases, leaving 15 bases between the germline ends. The CDR3 nucleotides are TGTGCCAGCAGTTCCTCTTCAAACGCGGCCCAGTACTTC. Amino acids: CASSSSSNAAQYF.

This rearrangement joins TRBV27 to TRBJ2-1, with 7 bases lining up with TRBD1. The V and J ends lost 6 bases and 0 bases, in that order; junction bases with no gene match: 11. The length of the CDR3 is 17 residues. Looked up from germline, CDR1 is MNHEY and CDR2 is SMNVEV (reference sequence). CDR3 in DNA: TGTGCCAGCAGCCATGACAGGGATAGTATCTCCTACAATGAGCAGTTCTTC. It specifies CASSHDRDSISYNEQFF.

This clone was recorded once. The chain recombines TRBV28 with TRBJ2-3, with 14 bases lining up with TRBD2. V gave up 9 bases and J gave up 4 bases; unmatched junction bases: 12. The germline V gene has CDR1 MDHEN and CDR2 SYDVKM. This CDR3 has 17 residues. The DNA of the CDR3 is TGTGCCAGTTTCCCGGGACTAGCGGGAGCGAAGGCAGATACGCAGTATTTT. Its protein is CASFPGLAGAKADTQYF. Full variable domain (outside the CDR3, taken from reference TRBV28 and TRBJ2-3): DVKVTQSSRYLVKRTGEKVFLECVQDMDHENMFWYRQDPGLGLRLIYFSYDVKMKEKGDIPEGYSVSREKKERFSLILESASTNQTSMYLCASFPGLAGAKADTQYFGPGTRLTVL.

Sample share makes this clone medium-sized (0.01 to 0.1%). This chain connects TRBV7-8 to TRBJ1-3, with a weak D call TRBD1 (6 bases). CDR1 SGHVS and CDR2 FQNEAQ come from the germline V gene. Between the trimmed V and J ends, which lost 4 bases and 0 bases, there was a span of 13 bases. This CDR3 region has 16 residues. The CDR3 region has the DNA TGTGCCAGCAGCTCGTACAGGGACCCCTCTGGAAACACCATATATTTT. This gives the protein CASSSYRDPSGNTIYF.